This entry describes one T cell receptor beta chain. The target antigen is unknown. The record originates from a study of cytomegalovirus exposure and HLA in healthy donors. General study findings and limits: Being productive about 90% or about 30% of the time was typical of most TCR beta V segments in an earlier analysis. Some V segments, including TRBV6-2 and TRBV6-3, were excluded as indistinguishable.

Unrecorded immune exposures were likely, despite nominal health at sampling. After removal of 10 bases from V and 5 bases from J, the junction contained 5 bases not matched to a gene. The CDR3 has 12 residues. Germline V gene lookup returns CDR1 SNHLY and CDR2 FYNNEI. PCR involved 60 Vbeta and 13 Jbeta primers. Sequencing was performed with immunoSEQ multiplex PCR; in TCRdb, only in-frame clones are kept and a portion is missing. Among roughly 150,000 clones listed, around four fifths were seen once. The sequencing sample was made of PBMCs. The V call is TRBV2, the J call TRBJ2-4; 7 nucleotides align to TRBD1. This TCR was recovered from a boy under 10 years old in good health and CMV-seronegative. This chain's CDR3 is CATQGRENIQYF. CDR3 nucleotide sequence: TGTGCCACACAGGGGAGAGAAAACATTCAGTACTTC.